This passage covers 25 T cell receptor beta chains from one sample sequenced in a study of T cell responses to AZD1222 COVID-19 vaccine. Produced via immunoSEQ multiplex PCR; TCRdb's table is partial and in-frame only. The sample yields 100,000 to 150,000 clones, around 90% seen once. The sample consisted of peripheral blood, taken on day 0 of AZD1222 vaccination. The receptors originated from an adult in good health.

The CDR3 protein is CASSIWRNYGYTF. Written as DNA, the CDR3 is TGTGCCAGTAGTATATGGCGAAACTATGGCTACACCTTC. The V gene is TRBV19, the J gene TRBJ1-2, with D unclear. The V end lost 2 bases, the J end lost 2 bases, and 6 bases lay between the germline ends. The CDR3 has 13 residues. The germline V gene encodes CDR1 LNHDA and CDR2 SQIVND (reference sequence).

The J gene is TRBJ2-7, the V gene TRBV6-5, with D possibly being TRBD1 (5 bases). This CDR3 is built from 15 residues. The germline CDR1 and CDR2 sequences are MNHEY and SVGAGI. V lost 2 bases and J 0 bases, leaving 11 bases between the germline ends. CDR3 region: CASSYNEQGSYEQYF. CDR3 in DNA: TGTGCCAGCAGTTACAATGAGCAGGGCTCCTACGAGCAGTACTTC.

The V gene is TRBV18, the J gene TRBJ1-5; D is ambiguous. Germline loops: CDR1 KGHSH, CDR2 LQKENI. V was clipped by 6 bases and J by 2 bases, with 14 bases between them. The CDR3 contains 15 residues. CDR3 residues: CASSPAEGGNQPQHF. Written as DNA, the CDR3 is TGTGCCAGCTCGCCCGCCGAGGGTGGCAATCAGCCCCAGCATTTT.

V and J are TRBV9 and TRBJ2-3; 8 bases align to TRBD2. The CDR3 totals 15 residues. Germline CDR1 reads SGDLS; CDR2 reads YYNGEE. J lost 5 bases, V lost 1 base, and 6 bases had no gene match. CDR3 loop: CASSVSGGPVDTQYF. The CDR3 DNA reads TGTGCCAGCAGCGTATCGGGGGGGCCGGTAGATACGCAGTATTTT.

This chain links TRBV6-2 or TRBV6-3 with TRBJ1-5; D unresolved. Germline CDR1 and CDR2: MNHEY and SVGEGT. Trimming removed 0 bases from V and 5 bases from J, with 8 bases in between. The CDR3 extends over 14 amino acids. CDR3 amino acids: CASSYSGLYQPQHF. DNA of the CDR3: TGTGCCAGCAGTTACTCAGGGTTGTATCAGCCCCAGCATTTT.

This rearrangement joins TRBV7-7 to TRBJ2-3, with no clear D. Trimming removed 2 bases at V and 2 bases at J, with 5 bases between. Germline V gene lookup returns CDR1 SSHAT and CDR2 FNYEAQ (reference sequence). This CDR3 has 13 residues. The CDR3 DNA sequence: TGTGCCAGCAGCTTATCAACCACAGATACGCAGTATTTT. Translated, it gives CASSLSTTDTQYF.

Details on this clone: A junction end diverges from the germline sequence, so it may reflect a read error. This chain uses TRBV7-7 with TRBJ2-5; TRBD2 might be the D (6 bases). CDR3 length equals 16 residues. Germline CDR1 SSHAT, CDR2 FNYEAQ (reference sequence). CDR3 coding DNA: TGTGCTAGCAGCCCCCTTGGTACAGGAGGGTCAGAGACCCAGTACTTC. Encoded protein: CASSPLGTGGSETQYF.

This clone showed up just a few times. This chain joins TRBV19 and TRBJ2-1, with 7 bases fitting TRBD2. CDR1 and CDR2 from the germline V gene are LNHDA and SQIVND (reference sequence). The V gene end was trimmed by 4 bases and the J gene end by 0 bases; junction bases not matched to a gene: 6. This CDR3 spans 16 amino acids. In DNA form, the CDR3 reads TGTGCCAGTAGTAAACCGGGAGGTATCTCCTACAATGAGCAGTTCTTC. Translation gives CASSKPGGISYNEQFF.

V is TRBV5-5 and J is TRBJ2-5, with D possibly matching TRBD2 (5 bases). Germline V gives CDR1 SGHKS, CDR2 YYEKEE (reference sequence). CDR3 length: 16 amino acids. Trimming left V 4 bases short and J 3 bases short, with 19 bases between. In DNA form, the CDR3 reads TGTGCCAGCAGCCCTAACACCGGGGTTATAAAAGAGACCCAGTACTTC. The encoded protein is CASSPNTGVIKETQYF. The variable domain in full, with the rest retrieved from reference TRBV5-5 and TRBJ2-5, is DAGVTQSPTHLIKTRGQQVTLRCSPISGHKSVSWYQQVLGQGPQFIFQYYEKEERGRGNFPDRFSARQFPNYSSELNVNALLLGDSALYLCASSPNTGVIKETQYFGPGTRLLVL.

The J gene is TRBJ2-7, the V gene TRBV29-1; D call uncertain. Germline V gene lookup returns CDR1 SQVTM and CDR2 ANQGSEA. The V gene lost 5 bases and the J gene lost 2 bases, with 10 bases spanning the gap. This CDR3 contains 12 residues. This chain's CDR3 is CSVHGETYEQYF. DNA of the CDR3: TGCAGCGTTCACGGAGAGACCTACGAGCAGTACTTC.

The chain couples TRBV5-1 to TRBJ2-6, with D possibly called TRBD1 or TRBD2 (6 bases each). The V and J ends lost 4 bases and 1 base respectively, with 12 bases between them. CDR3 size: 16 residues. Germline V lookup: CDR1 SGHRS, CDR2 YFSETQ. The CDR3 sequence: CASSDGGGSGANVLTF. CDR3 sequence (DNA): TGCGCCAGCAGCGACGGGGGCGGGTCTGGGGCCAACGTCCTGACTTTC.

The chain recombines TRBV3-1 (or the pseudogene TRBV3-2) with TRBJ2-5; either TRBD1 or TRBD2 may fit D (5 bases each). This CDR3 contains 13 residues. Trimming took off 5 bases at V and 12 bases at J, with 19 bases between the two ends. Germline V CDR1 and CDR2: LGHDT, YNNKEL (reference sequence). The CDR3 loop reads CASSAVGTQKKYF. The CDR3 DNA sequence: TGTGCCAGCAGCGCCGTAGGGACCCAGAAGAAGTACTTC.

This CDR3 reads CASSPTDGSYNEQFF. CDR3 coding DNA: TGCGCCAGCAGCCCCACGGACGGATCCTACAATGAGCAGTTCTTC. The chain joins TRBV5-1 to TRBJ2-1; D remains ambiguous. CDR3 length: 15 amino acids. Germline-derived CDR1 and CDR2 are SGHRS and YFSETQ. Trimming left V 4 bases short and J 1 base short, with 12 bases between. The complete variable domain, with remaining parts taken from reference TRBV5-1 and TRBJ2-1, reads KAGVTQTPRYLIKTRGQQVTLSCSPISGHRSVSWYQQTPGQGLQFLFEYFSETQRNKGNFPGRFSGRQFSNSRSEMNVSTLELGDSALYLCASSPTDGSYNEQFFGPGTRLTVL.

The V call is TRBV19, the J call TRBJ1-2, with D possibly TRBD1 on 6 matching bases. Between the trimmed V and J ends, which lost 6 bases and 7 bases, there was a span of 18 bases. The CDR3 runs 14 residues. CDR1 is LNHDA and CDR2 is SQIVND in the germline V gene (reference sequence). Here the CDR3 DNA reads TGTGCCAGTAGACAGGGCGGGCGATCTTTTGGCTACACCTTC. The encoded protein is CASRQGGRSFGYTF.

This clone was counted a few times. J is TRBJ1-3 and V is TRBV5-5; possible D gene TRBD1, 5 bases. The V gene lost 4 bases and the J gene lost 1 base, with 12 bases spanning the gap. The CDR3 totals 15 residues. The germline V gene encodes CDR1 SGHKS and CDR2 YYEKEE (reference sequence). The CDR3 DNA reads as TGTGCCAGCAGCCCCGGACATAGTTCTGGAAACACCATATATTTT. Protein product: CASSPGHSSGNTIYF. The whole variable domain, filled in from reference TRBV5-5 and TRBJ1-3, reads DAGVTQSPTHLIKTRGQQVTLRCSPISGHKSVSWYQQVLGQGPQFIFQYYEKEERGRGNFPDRFSARQFPNYSSELNVNALLLGDSALYLCASSPGHSSGNTIYFGEGSWLTVV.

The V call is TRBV7-9, the J call TRBJ2-2, with 10 bases identical to TRBD1. Germline CDR1 is SEHNR and CDR2 is FQNEAQ (reference sequence). J gave up 3 bases and V 5 bases, and 3 bases lay outside the gene matches. The CDR3 runs to 15 residues. The CDR3 is CASSLGQGYTGELFF. The CDR3 bases are TGTGCCAGCAGCCTGGGACAGGGGTACACCGGGGAGCTGTTTTTT.

This clone was seen a few times. Here the CDR3 reads CASSQDLTLYEQFF. DNA of the CDR3: TGTGCCAGCAGCCAAGATCTCACACTCTATGAGCAGTTCTTC. The chain couples TRBV3-1 (or the pseudogene TRBV3-2) to TRBJ2-1; no definite D call. Between the trimmed V and J ends, which lost 0 bases and 8 bases, there was a span of 11 bases. The CDR3 totals 14 residues. Germline V CDR1 and CDR2: LGHDT, YNNKEL (reference sequence).

The chain has TRBV3-1 (or the pseudogene TRBV3-2) and TRBJ1-4; tentatively, D is TRBD1 (5 bases). With 5 bases removed from V and 2 bases from J, the gap between germline ends came to 9 bases. CDR1 LGHDT and CDR2 YNNKEL come from the germline V gene (reference sequence). The CDR3 has 14 residues. The CDR3: CASSWGKTNEKLFF. CDR3 coding DNA: TGTGCCAGCAGCTGGGGGAAGACTAATGAAAAACTGTTTTTT.

V usage is TRBV5-1 and J usage is TRBJ1-1, with a weak D call TRBD1 (6 bases). Germline-derived CDR1 and CDR2 are SGHRS and YFSETQ. With 4 bases removed from V and 7 bases from J, the gap between germline ends came to 14 bases. This CDR3 is built from 13 residues. The CDR3 nucleotides read TGCGCCAGCAGCATTCACAGGGACGGTGAAGCTTTCTTT. Translating gives CASSIHRDGEAFF.

The chain is built from TRBV6-5 and TRBJ2-4; D might be TRBD1 (6 bases). Germline-derived CDR1 and CDR2 are MNHEY and SVGAGI. The CDR3 runs to 14 residues. Trimming stripped 2 bases from V and 1 base from J, with 6 bases between. In DNA form, the CDR3 reads TGTGCCAGCAGTTACAGGGGGGCCAAAAACATTCAGTACTTC. This translates into CASSYRGAKNIQYF.

The rearrangement joins TRBV10-3 to TRBJ2-1, with TRBD2 matching over 8 bases. The CDR3 extends over 17 amino acids. The V segment lost 0 bases and the J segment 2 bases; nucleotides outside the gene matches: 6. The V gene's germline CDR1 is ENHRY and CDR2 SYGVKD. The CDR3: CAISESLAGPTYNEQFF. Written as DNA, the CDR3 is TGTGCCATCAGTGAGTCGTTAGCGGGGCCCACCTACAATGAGCAGTTCTTC.

The genes are TRBV21-1 and TRBJ2-5. TRBV21-1 is flagged as a pseudogene. The CDR3 runs 17 residues. The DNA for the CDR3 is TGTGCCAGCAGCAAAGTAAAGCGGGGACAGTGGAAAGAGACCCAGTACTTC. This codes for CASSKVKRGQWKETQYF.

Only one count was recorded for this clone. The chain joins TRBV9 to TRBJ1-3, with D possibly TRBD1 on 5 matching bases. The CDR3 is 15 residues long. V dropped 0 bases and J dropped 3 bases, with 10 bases sitting between them. The germline CDR1 and CDR2 sequences are SGDLS and YYNGEE. DNA of the CDR3: TGTGCCAGCAGCGTAGGGGGAGGGGATGGAAACACCATATATTTT. It specifies CASSVGGGDGNTIYF. Combining the CDR3 with reference TRBV9 and TRBJ1-3 gives the whole variable domain DSGVTQTPKHLITATGQRVTLRCSPRSGDLSVYWYQQSLDQGLQFLIQYYNGEERAKGNILERFSAQQFPDLHSELNLSSLELGDSALYFCASSVGGGDGNTIYFGEGSWLTVV.

This chain's CDR3 is CASSHGTENQPQHF. CDR3 coding DNA: TGTGCCAGCAGTCATGGGACAGAGAATCAGCCCCAGCATTTT. The chain links TRBV7-8 to TRBJ1-5; TRBD1 matches 7 bases. The germline CDR1 and CDR2 sequences are SGHVS and FQNEAQ. The CDR3 runs 14 residues. V was clipped by 6 bases and J by 4 bases; unmatched bases: 6.

The rearrangement joins TRBV5-6 to TRBJ1-2, with D possibly being TRBD1 (5 bases). V was shortened by 0 bases and J by 3 bases, with 12 bases between the two germline ends. The length of the CDR3 is 15 residues. Germline V lookup: CDR1 SGHDT, CDR2 YYEEEE. CDR3 sequence reads: CASSLAFGAHYGYTF. DNA for the CDR3: TGTGCCAGCAGCTTGGCTTTCGGGGCGCACTATGGCTACACCTTC. The full variable domain, completed using reference TRBV5-6 and TRBJ1-2, is DAGVTQSPTHLIKTRGQQVTLRCSPKSGHDTVSWYQQALGQGPQFIFQYYEEEERQRGNFPDRFSGHQFPNYSSELNVNALLLGDSALYLCASSLAFGAHYGYTFGSGTRLTVV.